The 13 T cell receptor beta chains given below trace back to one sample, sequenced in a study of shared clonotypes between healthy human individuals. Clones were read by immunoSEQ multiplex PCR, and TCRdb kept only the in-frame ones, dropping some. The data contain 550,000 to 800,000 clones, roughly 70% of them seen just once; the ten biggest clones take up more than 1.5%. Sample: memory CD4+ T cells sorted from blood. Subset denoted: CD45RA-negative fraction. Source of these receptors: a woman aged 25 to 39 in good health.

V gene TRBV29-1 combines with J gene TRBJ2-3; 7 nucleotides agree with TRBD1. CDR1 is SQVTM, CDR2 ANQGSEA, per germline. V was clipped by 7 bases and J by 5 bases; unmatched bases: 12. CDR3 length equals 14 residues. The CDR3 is CSATLNTGEDTQYF. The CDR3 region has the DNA TGCAGCGCCACGCTGAACACAGGGGAAGATACGCAGTATTTT.

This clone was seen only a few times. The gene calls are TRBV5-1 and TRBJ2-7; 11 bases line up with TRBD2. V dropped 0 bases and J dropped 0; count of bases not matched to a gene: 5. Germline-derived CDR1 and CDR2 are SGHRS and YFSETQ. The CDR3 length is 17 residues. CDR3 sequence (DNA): TGCGCCAGCAGCTTGGGGATAGCGGGAGGGCCCTCCTACGAGCAGTACTTC. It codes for CASSLGIAGGPSYEQYF.

The CDR3 nucleotides read TGCGCCAGCAGCTTTAACGACAGGCAAGAGACCCAGTACTTC. Translated, it gives CASSFNDRQETQYF. The gene calls are TRBV5-1 and TRBJ2-5; D perhaps matches TRBD1 (6 bases). Deletions cut 2 bases from V and 2 bases from J, with 10 bases between. CDR3 length equals 14 residues. CDR1 and CDR2 from the germline V gene are SGHRS and YFSETQ.

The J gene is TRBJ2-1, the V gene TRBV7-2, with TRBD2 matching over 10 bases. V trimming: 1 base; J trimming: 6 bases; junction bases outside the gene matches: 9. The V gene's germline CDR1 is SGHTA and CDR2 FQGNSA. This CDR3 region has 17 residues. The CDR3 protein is CASSLVVRLAGGNEQFF. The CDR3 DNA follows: TGTGCCAGCAGCTTAGTGGTACGACTAGCGGGCGGCAATGAGCAGTTCTTC.

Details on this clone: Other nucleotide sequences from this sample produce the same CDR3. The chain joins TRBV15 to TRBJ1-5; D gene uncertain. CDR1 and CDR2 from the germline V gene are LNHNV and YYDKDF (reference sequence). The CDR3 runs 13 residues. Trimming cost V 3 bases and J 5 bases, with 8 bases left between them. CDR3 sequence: CATSRQHDQPQHF. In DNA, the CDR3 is TGTGCCACCAGCAGGCAACACGATCAGCCCCAGCATTTT.

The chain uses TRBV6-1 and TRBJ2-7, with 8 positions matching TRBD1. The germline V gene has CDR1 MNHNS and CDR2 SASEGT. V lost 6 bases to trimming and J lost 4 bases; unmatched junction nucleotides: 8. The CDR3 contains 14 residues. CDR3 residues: CASSADRGMYEQYF. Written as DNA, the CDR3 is TGTGCCAGCAGCGCTGACAGGGGCATGTACGAGCAGTACTTC.

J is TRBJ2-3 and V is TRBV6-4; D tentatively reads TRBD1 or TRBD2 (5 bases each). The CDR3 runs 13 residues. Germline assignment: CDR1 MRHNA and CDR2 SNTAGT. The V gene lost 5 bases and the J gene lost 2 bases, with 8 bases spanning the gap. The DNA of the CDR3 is TGTGCCAGCAGTCTCGGGGCCACAGATACGCAGTATTTT. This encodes CASSLGATDTQYF.

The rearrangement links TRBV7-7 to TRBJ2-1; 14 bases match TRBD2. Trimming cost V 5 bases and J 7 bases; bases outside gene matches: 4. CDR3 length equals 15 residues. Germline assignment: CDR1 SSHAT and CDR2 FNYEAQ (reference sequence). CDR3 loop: CASSPGTSGSNEQFF. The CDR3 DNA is TGTGCCAGCAGCCCTGGGACTAGCGGGAGTAATGAGCAGTTCTTC. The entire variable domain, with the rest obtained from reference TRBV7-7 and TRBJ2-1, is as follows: GAGVSQSPRYKVTKRGQDVTLRCDPISSHATLYWYQQALGQGPEFLTYFNYEAQPDKSGLPSDRFSAERPEGSISTLTIQRTEQRDSAMYRCASSPGTSGSNEQFFGPGTRLTVL.

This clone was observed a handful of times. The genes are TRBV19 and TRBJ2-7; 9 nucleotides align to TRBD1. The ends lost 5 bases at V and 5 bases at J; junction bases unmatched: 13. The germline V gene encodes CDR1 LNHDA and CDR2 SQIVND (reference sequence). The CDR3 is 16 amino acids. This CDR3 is CASSPLRNRGRDEQYF. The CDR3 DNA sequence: TGTGCCAGTAGTCCGCTCCGGAACAGGGGGCGCGACGAGCAGTACTTC.

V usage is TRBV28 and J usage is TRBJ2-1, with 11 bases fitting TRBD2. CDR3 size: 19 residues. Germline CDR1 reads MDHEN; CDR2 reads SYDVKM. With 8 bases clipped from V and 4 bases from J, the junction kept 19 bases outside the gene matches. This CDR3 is CASPGGRVAGGLTYNEQFF. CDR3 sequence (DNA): TGTGCCAGCCCCGGCGGCAGGGTAGCGGGAGGGCTAACGTACAATGAGCAGTTCTTC.

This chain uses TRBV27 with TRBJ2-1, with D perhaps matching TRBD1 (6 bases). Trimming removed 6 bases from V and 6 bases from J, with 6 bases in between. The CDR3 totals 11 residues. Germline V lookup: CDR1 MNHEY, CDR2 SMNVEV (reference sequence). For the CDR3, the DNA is TGTGCCAGCAGAGGGGGCAATGAGCAGTTCTTC. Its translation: CASRGGNEQFF.

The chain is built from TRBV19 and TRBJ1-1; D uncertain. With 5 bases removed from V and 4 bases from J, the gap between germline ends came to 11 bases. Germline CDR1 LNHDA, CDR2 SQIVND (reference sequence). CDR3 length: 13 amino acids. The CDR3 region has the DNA TGTGCCAGTAGTCTCTCGGCCGTCACTGAAGCTTTCTTT. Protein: CASSLSAVTEAFF.

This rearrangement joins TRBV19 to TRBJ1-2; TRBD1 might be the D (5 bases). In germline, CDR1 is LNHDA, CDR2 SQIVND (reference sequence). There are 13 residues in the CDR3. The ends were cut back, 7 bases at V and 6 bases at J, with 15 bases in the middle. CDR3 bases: TGTGCCAGTAAACGGGGGGATAGGGATGGCTACACCTTC. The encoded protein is CASKRGDRDGYTF.